This T cell receptor (beta chain) was found in a study of blood T cell repertoires in COVID-19 (dated by TCRdb to 2019 to 2021). At the level of the whole study: The collaborator samples originated in the United States, Italy and Spain and spanned the acute and convalescent phases of COVID-19. The prospective study material was composed of cDNA or gDNA derived from T cells, B-cell-depleted T cells, or PBMCs. Deeply sampled blood TCRbeta repertoires from subjects exposed to, actively infected with, or recovered from COVID-19 were included in the dataset. The repertoires were released in a freely available public database meant as a resource for research on the immune response to SARS-CoV-2. The samples were drawn from two sources: the first 160 participants of the ongoing ImmuneRACE study, and 1,000 to 1,500 subjects contributed by 6 global collaborators. The sample metadata nearly always contained a de-identified subject ID, COVID-19 status, age in years and sex. Where available, HLA class I and class II types were obtained from metadata supplied by the sample provider rather than from assay-based typing.

What the authors observed across the whole study: The quantity of clinical and demographic metadata differed by source and by participant and was supplied without curation.

TCRbeta CDR3 regions were amplified from genomic DNA by means of the immunoSEQ Assay, a bias-controlled multiplex PCR. In the source study's methods: The number of nucleated cells in each sample was estimated from the amplification of reference gene primers within the assay. Sequence reads were collapsed and filtered to measure the absolute abundance of every unique TCRbeta CDR3 rearrangement. For each sample, productive Simpson clonality was calculated by taking the square root of Simpson's diversity index across productive rearrangements. TCRdb obtained this table from immuneACCESS and retained in-frame rearrangements with V and J assigned. These tables miss some clones; where compared with another copy, unresolved V genes account for less than half of the shortfall, and the remainder is unexplained. V and J calls and clone size follow that table, whereas D and trimming were derived from the DNA. In this sample the table shows under 150,000 clones, around 90% of which occur a single time. In total, the top ten clones hold 1.5% of the sample.

Whole blood was collected in K2EDTA tubes by collaborating institutions according to the institutions' own protocols. For TCRbeta analysis, collaborators shipped samples as frozen whole blood, isolated PBMCs, or DNA extracted from either of those sample types. The trim is 4 bases for V and 3 bases for J, with a gap of 13 bases between the germline ends. Taken from the germline V gene, the CDR1 and CDR2 loops are SGDLS and YYNGEE. The CDR3 contains 14 residues, cysteine and phenylalanine counted. Only the CDR3 part of the read is kept: 42 bases, read in frame from the first base. For this clone: The target of this receptor is not known. Base qualities are not at hand, and no much larger clone is one base apart.

The chain couples TRBV9 to TRBJ1-1; the best D guess is TRBD1, with 5 bases matching. Sequencing was carried out using peripheral blood. The receptor was isolated from a human donor in a cohort sampled during active COVID-19. The DNA is TGTGCCAGCAGCTTCGGGGGGAGGGACACTGAAGCTTTCTTT. Protein translation: CASSFGGRDTEAFF.